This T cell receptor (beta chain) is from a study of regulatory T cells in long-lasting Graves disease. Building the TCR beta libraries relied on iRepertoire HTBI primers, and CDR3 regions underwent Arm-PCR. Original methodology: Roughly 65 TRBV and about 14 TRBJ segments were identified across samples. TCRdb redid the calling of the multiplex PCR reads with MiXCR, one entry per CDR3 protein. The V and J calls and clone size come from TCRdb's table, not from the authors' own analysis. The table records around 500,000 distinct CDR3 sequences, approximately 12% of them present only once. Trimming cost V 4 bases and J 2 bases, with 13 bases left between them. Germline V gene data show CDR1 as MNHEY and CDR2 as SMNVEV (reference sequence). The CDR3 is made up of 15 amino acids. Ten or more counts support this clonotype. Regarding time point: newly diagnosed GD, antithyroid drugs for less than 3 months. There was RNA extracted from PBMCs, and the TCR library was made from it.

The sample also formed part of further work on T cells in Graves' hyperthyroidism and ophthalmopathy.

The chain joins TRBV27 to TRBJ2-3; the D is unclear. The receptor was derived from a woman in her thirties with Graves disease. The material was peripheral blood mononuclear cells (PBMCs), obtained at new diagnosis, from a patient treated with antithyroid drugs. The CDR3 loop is CASSSYPRYTDTQYF. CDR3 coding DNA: TGTGCCAGCAGTTCCTACCCACGATACACAGATACGCAGTATTTT.